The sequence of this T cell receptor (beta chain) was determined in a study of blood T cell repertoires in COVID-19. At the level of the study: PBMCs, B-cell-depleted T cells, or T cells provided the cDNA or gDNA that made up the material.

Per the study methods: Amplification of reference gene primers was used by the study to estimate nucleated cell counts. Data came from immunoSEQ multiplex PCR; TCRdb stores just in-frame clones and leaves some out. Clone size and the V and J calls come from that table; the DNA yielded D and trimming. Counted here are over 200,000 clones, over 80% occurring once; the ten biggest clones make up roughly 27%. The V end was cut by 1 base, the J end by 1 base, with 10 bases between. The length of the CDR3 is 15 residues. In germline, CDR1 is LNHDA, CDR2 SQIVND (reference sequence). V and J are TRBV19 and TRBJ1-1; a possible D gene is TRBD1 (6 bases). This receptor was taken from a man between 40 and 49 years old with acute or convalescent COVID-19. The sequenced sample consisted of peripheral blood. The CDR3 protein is CASSIVGRGNTEAFF. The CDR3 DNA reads TGTGCCAGTAGTATAGTGGGCAGGGGGAACACTGAAGCTTTCTTT.